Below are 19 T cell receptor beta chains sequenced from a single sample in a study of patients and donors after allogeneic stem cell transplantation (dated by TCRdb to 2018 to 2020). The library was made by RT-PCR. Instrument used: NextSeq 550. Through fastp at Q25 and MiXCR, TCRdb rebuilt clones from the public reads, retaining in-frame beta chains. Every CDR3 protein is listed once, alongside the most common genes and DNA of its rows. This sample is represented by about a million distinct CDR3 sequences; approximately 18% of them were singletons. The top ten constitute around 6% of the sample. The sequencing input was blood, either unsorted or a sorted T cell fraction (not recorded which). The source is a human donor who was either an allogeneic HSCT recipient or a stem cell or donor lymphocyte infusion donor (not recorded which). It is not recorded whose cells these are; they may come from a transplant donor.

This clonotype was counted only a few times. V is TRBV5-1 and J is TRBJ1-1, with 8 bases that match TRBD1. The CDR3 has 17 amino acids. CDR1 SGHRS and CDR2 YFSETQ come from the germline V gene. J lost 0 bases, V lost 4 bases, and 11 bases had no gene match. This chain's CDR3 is CASSAPKQGVMNTEAFF. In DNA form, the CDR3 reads TGCGCCAGCAGCGCCCCGAAACAGGGGGTGATGAACACTGAAGCTTTCTTT.

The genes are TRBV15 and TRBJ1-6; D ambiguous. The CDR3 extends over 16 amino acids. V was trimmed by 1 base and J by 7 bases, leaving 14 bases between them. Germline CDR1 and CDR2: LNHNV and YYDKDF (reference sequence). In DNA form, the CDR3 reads TGTGCCACCAGCAGAGTTTTGGGCAGGCTGAATTCACCCCTCCACTTT. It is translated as CATSRVLGRLNSPLHF. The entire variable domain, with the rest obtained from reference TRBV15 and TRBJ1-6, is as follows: DAMVIQNPRYQVTQFGKPVTLSCSQTLNHNVMYWYQQKSSQAPKLLFHYYDKDFNNEADTPDNFQSRRPNTSFCFLDIRSPGLGDTAMYLCATSRVLGRLNSPLHFGNGTRLTVT.

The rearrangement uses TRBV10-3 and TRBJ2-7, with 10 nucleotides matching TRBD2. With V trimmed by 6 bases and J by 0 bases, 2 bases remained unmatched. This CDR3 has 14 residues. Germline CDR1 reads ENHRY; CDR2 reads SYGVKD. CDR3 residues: CAISPSGSSYEQYF. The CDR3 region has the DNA TGTGCCATCAGCCCTAGCGGGAGCTCCTACGAGCAGTACTTC.

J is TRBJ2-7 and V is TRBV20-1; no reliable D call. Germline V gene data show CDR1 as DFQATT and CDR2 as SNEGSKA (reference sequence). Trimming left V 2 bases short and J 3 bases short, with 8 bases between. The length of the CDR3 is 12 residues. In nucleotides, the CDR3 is TGCAGTGCTAGACCTGGAGACTACGAGCAGTACTTC. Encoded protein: CSARPGDYEQYF.

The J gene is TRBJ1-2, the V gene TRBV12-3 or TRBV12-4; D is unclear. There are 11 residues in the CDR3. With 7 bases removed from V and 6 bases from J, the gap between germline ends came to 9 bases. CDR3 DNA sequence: TGTGCCAGCACTACCGGGAATGGCTACACCTTC. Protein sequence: CASTTGNGYTF.

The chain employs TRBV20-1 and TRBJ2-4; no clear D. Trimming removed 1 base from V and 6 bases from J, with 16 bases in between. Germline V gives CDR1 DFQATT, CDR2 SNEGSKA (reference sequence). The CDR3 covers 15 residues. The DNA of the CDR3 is TGCAGTGCTAGAGGGGATCCCACTGGAATAAACATTCAGTACTTC. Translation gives CSARGDPTGINIQYF.

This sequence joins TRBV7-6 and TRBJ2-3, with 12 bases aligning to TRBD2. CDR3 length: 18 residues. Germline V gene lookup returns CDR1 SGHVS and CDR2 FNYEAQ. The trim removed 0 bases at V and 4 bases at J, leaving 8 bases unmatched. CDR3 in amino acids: CASSLAPSGGAGADTQYF. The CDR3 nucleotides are TGTGCCAGCAGCTTAGCCCCTAGCGGGGGGGCAGGGGCAGATACGCAGTATTTT.

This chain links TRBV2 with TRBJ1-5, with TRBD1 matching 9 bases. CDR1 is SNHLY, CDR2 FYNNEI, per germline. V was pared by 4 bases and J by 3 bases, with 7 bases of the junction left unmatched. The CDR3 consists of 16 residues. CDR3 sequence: CASSGGQGYPNQPQHF. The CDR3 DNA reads TGTGCCAGCAGTGGCGGACAGGGGTATCCCAATCAGCCCCAGCATTTT. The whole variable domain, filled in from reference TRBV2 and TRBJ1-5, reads EPEVTQTPSHQVTQMGQEVILRCVPISNHLYFYWYRQILGQKVEFLVSFYNNEISEKSEIFDDQFSVERPDGSNFTLKIRSTKLEDSAMYFCASSGGQGYPNQPQHFGDGTRLSIL.

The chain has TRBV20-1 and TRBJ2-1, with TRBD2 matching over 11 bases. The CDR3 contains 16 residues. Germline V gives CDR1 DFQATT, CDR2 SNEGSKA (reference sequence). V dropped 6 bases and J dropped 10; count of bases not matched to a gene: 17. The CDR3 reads CSASTFGTSGLGEQFF. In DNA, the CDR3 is TGCAGTGCGTCTACCTTCGGGACTAGCGGATTGGGGGAGCAGTTCTTC.

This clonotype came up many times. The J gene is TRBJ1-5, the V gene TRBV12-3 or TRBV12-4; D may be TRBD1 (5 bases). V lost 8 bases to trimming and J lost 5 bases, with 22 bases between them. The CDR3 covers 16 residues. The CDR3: CASRRDFPGTDQPQHF. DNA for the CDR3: TGTGCCAGCCGTAGGGACTTTCCTGGGACGGATCAGCCCCAGCATTTT.

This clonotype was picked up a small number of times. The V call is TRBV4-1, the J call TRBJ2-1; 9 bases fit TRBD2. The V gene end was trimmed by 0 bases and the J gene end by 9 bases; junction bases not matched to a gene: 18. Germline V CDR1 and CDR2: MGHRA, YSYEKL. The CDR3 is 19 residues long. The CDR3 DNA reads TGCGCCAGCAGCCAAGATATGTGGGGGAGCGGGAGGCCTGGTAGTGAGCAGTTCTTC. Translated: CASSQDMWGSGRPGSEQFF.

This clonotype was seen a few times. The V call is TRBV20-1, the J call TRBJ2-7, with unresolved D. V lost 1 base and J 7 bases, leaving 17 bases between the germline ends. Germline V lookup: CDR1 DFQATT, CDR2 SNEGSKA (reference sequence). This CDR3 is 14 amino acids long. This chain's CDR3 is CSARAPLATAEQYF. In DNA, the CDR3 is TGCAGTGCTAGAGCCCCCTTGGCTACAGCGGAGCAGTACTTC.

CDR3 region: CSARENRGEKLFF. The CDR3 nucleotides read TGCAGTGCTAGAGAGAACAGGGGGGAAAAACTGTTTTTT. V gene TRBV20-1 combines with J gene TRBJ1-4; TRBD1 aligns across 8 bases. In germline, CDR1 is DFQATT, CDR2 SNEGSKA (reference sequence). After removal of 0 bases from V and 8 bases from J, the junction contained 2 bases not matched to a gene. The CDR3 sequence is 13 residues long.

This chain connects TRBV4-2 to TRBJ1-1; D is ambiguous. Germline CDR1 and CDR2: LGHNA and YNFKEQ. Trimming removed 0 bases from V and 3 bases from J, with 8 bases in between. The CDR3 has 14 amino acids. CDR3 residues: CASSQESGYTEAFF. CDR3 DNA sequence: TGTGCCAGCAGCCAAGAATCCGGGTACACTGAAGCTTTCTTT.

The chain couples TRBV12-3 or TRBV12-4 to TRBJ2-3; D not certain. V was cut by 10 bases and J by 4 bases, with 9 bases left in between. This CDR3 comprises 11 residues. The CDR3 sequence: CATREADTQYF. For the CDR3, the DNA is TGTGCCACCCGAGAGGCAGATACGCAGTATTTT.

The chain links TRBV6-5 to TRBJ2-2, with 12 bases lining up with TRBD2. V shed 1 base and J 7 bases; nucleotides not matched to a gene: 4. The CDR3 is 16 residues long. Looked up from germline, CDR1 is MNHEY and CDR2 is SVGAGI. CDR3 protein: CASSYWLAGGDGELFF. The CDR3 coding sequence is TGTGCCAGCAGTTACTGGCTAGCGGGGGGGGACGGGGAGCTGTTTTTT.

The CDR3 reads CASTSRGGGRTDTQYF. The CDR3, as DNA: TGTGCCAGCACCTCGAGAGGGGGGGGCCGCACAGATACGCAGTATTTT. V gene TRBV11-2 combines with J gene TRBJ2-3; D is perhaps TRBD2 (7 bases). Germline assignment: CDR1 SGHAT and CDR2 FQNNGV. V lost 7 bases and J lost 1, with 18 bases in between. The CDR3 length is 16 residues.

DNA of the CDR3: TGTGCCAGCAGCGTCGAGCCTAGCGGGGCCTACGAGCAGTACTTC. This codes for CASSVEPSGAYEQYF. The J gene is TRBJ2-7, the V gene TRBV9; TRBD2 aligns across 9 bases. From germline, CDR1 is SGDLS and CDR2 YYNGEE. There are 15 residues in the CDR3. The junction had 5 bases not matched to a gene; V was cut back by 2 bases and J by 2 bases.

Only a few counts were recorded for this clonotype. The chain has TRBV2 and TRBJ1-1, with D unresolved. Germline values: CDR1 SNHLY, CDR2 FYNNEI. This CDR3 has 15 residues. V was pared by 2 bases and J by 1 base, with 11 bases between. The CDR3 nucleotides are TGTGCCAGCAGTGAATCGGCAGGTGGGAACACTGAAGCTTTCTTT. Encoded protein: CASSESAGGNTEAFF.